The 19 T cell receptor beta chains below all came from one sample that was sequenced in a study of T cell clonotyping in hematopoietic cell transplantation. Assay: immunoSEQ multiplex PCR; the TCRdb copy retains only in-frame clones and omits some. The sample records around 16,000 clones, around 60% being singletons. Material: PBMCs, obtained 30 days after allogeneic stem cell transplant. All receptors come from a male patient aged 45-60 years who had an allogeneic stem cell transplant from an unrelated donor, so T cells may come from the graft donor. Some clones in this sample may be carry-over from other donors' samples.

The chain carries TRBV30 and TRBJ1-2; TRBD1 agrees at 7 bases. CDR1 is GTSNPN and CDR2 is SVGIG in the germline V gene (reference sequence). The V and J ends lost 5 bases and 6 bases, in that order; junction bases with no gene match: 12. The CDR3 runs to 14 residues. As DNA, the CDR3 is TGTGCCTGGCGAGGAACTAACACAGGGGATGGCTACACCTTC. Translated, it gives CAWRGTNTGDGYTF.

This clone was recorded a few times. The J gene is TRBJ2-1, the V gene TRBV28; D is undetermined. Trimming left V 7 bases short and J 2 bases short, with 18 bases between. This CDR3 contains 16 residues. Germline loops: CDR1 MDHEN, CDR2 SYDVKM. DNA of the CDR3: TGTGCCAGCACCCTTCCTTTGAGCTGGCCCTACAATGAGCAGTTCTTC. Translation: CASTLPLSWPYNEQFF.

The genes are TRBV28 and TRBJ2-7; no reliable D call. Per the germline V gene, CDR1 is MDHEN and CDR2 is SYDVKM. CDR3 size: 11 residues. The V gene lost 3 bases and the J gene lost 6 bases, with 6 bases spanning the gap. CDR3 DNA: TGTGCCAGCAGTTTTCCAGGCGAGCAGTACTTC. Translated, it gives CASSFPGEQYF.

The chain recombines TRBV5-6 with TRBJ2-2; tentatively, D is TRBD2 (5 bases). The CDR3 extends over 16 amino acids. The ends were cut back, 4 bases at V and 1 base at J, with 14 bases in the middle. The germline CDR1 and CDR2 sequences are SGHDT and YYEEEE. CDR3 in DNA: TGTGCCAGCAGCAGTCCTCTAGCCGGGAACACCGGGGAGCTGTTTTTT. Translation gives CASSSPLAGNTGELFF.

The chain has TRBV29-1 and TRBJ1-3, with D uncertain. Trimming removed 2 bases from V and 4 bases from J, with 9 bases in between. The CDR3 has 13 amino acids. Germline V CDR1 and CDR2: SQVTM, ANQGSEA. The CDR3 sequence is CSVETDSGNTIYF. CDR3 in DNA: TGCAGCGTTGAAACGGATTCGGGAAACACCATATATTTT. The full variable domain, in which reference TRBV29-1 and TRBJ1-3 provide the parts outside the CDR3, is SAVISQKPSRDICQRGTSLTIQCQVDSQVTMMFWYRQQPGQSLTLIATANQGSEATYESGFVIDKFPISRPNLTFSTLTVSNMSPEDSSIYLCSVETDSGNTIYFGEGSWLTVV.

The count of this clone is one. The chain is built from TRBV27 and TRBJ2-7; D unclear. Germline V gives CDR1 MNHEY, CDR2 SMNVEV (reference sequence). CDR3 length: 16 residues. V was trimmed by 1 base and J by 2 bases, leaving 15 bases between them. The CDR3 bases are TGTGCCAGCAGTTTATTGCCGGGTAGCTGGCCCTACGAGCAGTACTTC. Translation gives CASSLLPGSWPYEQYF.

The chain combines TRBV29-1 with TRBJ2-5, with a tentative D call TRBD1 (5 bases). The ends were cut back, 2 bases at V and 2 bases at J, with 12 bases in the middle. Germline CDR1 is SQVTM and CDR2 is ANQGSEA. The CDR3 sequence is 14 residues long. The CDR3 is CSVELGVRQETQYF. In DNA, the CDR3 is TGCAGCGTTGAACTAGGGGTACGGCAAGAGACCCAGTACTTC.

The V call is TRBV2, the J call TRBJ2-7, with 9 bases fitting TRBD1. The germline gives CDR1 SNHLY, CDR2 FYNNEI. The CDR3 is 12 residues long. V was clipped by 4 bases and J by 12 bases; unmatched bases: 7. The CDR3 sequence: CASSARDRVPYF. In DNA, the CDR3 is TGTGCCAGCAGTGCCCGGGACAGGGTTCCGTACTTC.

Only a few counts were recorded for this clone. The junction does not match germline at one end; this may be a read error. The chain carries TRBV7-7 and TRBJ2-1; 9 bases align to TRBD2. Germline lookup yields CDR1 SSHAT and CDR2 FNYEAQ (reference sequence). This CDR3 contains 17 residues. The CDR3 spells CASSAPSVAGAHNEQFF. Here the CDR3 DNA reads TGTGCTAGCAGCGCACCATCGGTAGCGGGAGCCCACAATGAGCAGTTCTTC.

The chain carries TRBV6-5 and TRBJ2-2, with 9 bases identical to TRBD1. The V and J ends lost 11 bases and 1 base, in that order; junction bases with no gene match: 5. CDR1 and CDR2 from the germline V gene are MNHEY and SVGAGI. CDR3 length equals 14 residues. The CDR3 nucleotides are TGTGCCTACTCGGGACAGGGGAACACCGGGGAGCTGTTTTTT. As protein: CAYSGQGNTGELFF.

The rearrangement joins TRBV25-1 to TRBJ2-7; no clear D gene. This CDR3 contains 14 residues. Germline assignment: CDR1 MGHDK and CDR2 SYGVNS. V shed 3 bases and J shed 4 bases, with 13 bases lying between them. In DNA form, the CDR3 reads TGTGCCAGCAGTGACGGCAGTAGGTCGTACGAGCAGTACTTC. Amino acid sequence: CASSDGSRSYEQYF.

By its share, this clone is medium-sized. The rearrangement joins TRBV10-3 to TRBJ2-1; D perhaps matches TRBD2 (8 bases). Deletions cut 1 base from V and 8 bases from J, with 21 bases between. This CDR3 comprises 17 residues. Looked up from germline, CDR1 is ENHRY and CDR2 is SYGVKD. The CDR3: CAISEFPGGQTSDEQFF. In nucleotides, the CDR3 is TGTGCCATCAGTGAGTTTCCAGGGGGGCAGACTAGCGATGAGCAGTTCTTC.

The chain uses TRBV30 and TRBJ1-6; TRBD1 might be the D (5 bases). Germline V lookup: CDR1 GTSNPN, CDR2 SVGIG (reference sequence). The CDR3 is 15 residues long. Deletions cut 3 bases from V and 4 bases from J, with 13 bases between. The CDR3 DNA follows: TGTGCCTGGAGGCCACAGGTGATTTATAATTCACCCCTCCACTTT. It codes for CAWRPQVIYNSPLHF.

This chain joins TRBV5-6 and TRBJ1-2, with a weak D call TRBD1 (6 bases). Germline V gene data show CDR1 as SGHDT and CDR2 as YYEEEE. The CDR3 is 14 amino acids. The V end was cut by 0 bases, the J end by 0 bases, with 6 bases between. The CDR3 region is CASSLDRANYGYTF. In DNA form, the CDR3 reads TGTGCCAGCAGCTTGGACAGGGCTAACTATGGCTACACCTTC.

The genes are TRBV25-1 and TRBJ1-1; D is perhaps TRBD1 (5 bases). Trimming removed 1 base at V and 6 bases at J, with 12 bases between. Germline V gives CDR1 MGHDK, CDR2 SYGVNS. This CDR3 has 14 residues. In DNA form, the CDR3 reads TGTGCCAGCAGTGAATGGAACGGAGGGGCTGAAGCTTTCTTT. This gives the protein CASSEWNGGAEAFF. The full variable domain, rest sourced from reference TRBV25-1 and TRBJ1-1, is EADIYQTPRYLVIGTGKKITLECSQTMGHDKMYWYQQDPGMELHLIHYSYGVNSTEKGDLSSESTVSRIRTEHFPLTLESARPSHTSQYLCASSEWNGGAEAFFGQGTRLTVV.

This chain uses TRBV5-6 with TRBJ2-7; the D gene is possibly TRBD1 (7 bases). V was shortened by 0 bases and J by 2 bases, with 12 bases between the two germline ends. Per germline, CDR1 SGHDT and CDR2 YYEEEE. The CDR3 contains 15 residues. The CDR3 here is CASSLVAGGPYEQYF. The CDR3 region has the DNA TGTGCCAGCAGCTTGGTTGCAGGGGGGCCCTACGAGCAGTACTTC.

V usage is TRBV30 and J usage is TRBJ2-3, with 8 bases that match TRBD1. V trimming: 4 bases; J trimming: 2 bases; junction bases outside the gene matches: 5. CDR1 is GTSNPN, CDR2 SVGIG, per germline (reference sequence). The CDR3 runs to 14 residues. The CDR3 DNA sequence: TGTGCCTGGAACGACAGGGGTATCACAGATACGCAGTATTTT. This encodes CAWNDRGITDTQYF.

J is TRBJ2-3 and V is TRBV30, with D unresolved. V was clipped by 7 bases and J by 4 bases, with 18 bases between them. The CDR3 totals 14 residues. Germline V gene sequence: CDR1 GTSNPN, CDR2 SVGIG (reference sequence). CDR3 in amino acids: CASGSKTGPDTQYF. CDR3 coding DNA: TGTGCCTCCGGATCCAAAACGGGCCCAGATACGCAGTATTTT.

The chain uses TRBV30 and TRBJ2-7; 9 bases align to TRBD1. The CDR3 extends over 16 amino acids. Looked up from germline, CDR1 is GTSNPN and CDR2 is SVGIG (reference sequence). After removal of 2 bases from V and 3 bases from J, the junction contained 11 bases not matched to a gene. In DNA, the CDR3 is TGTGCCTGGAGTCCCGGGGTAGGGACAGGGTTCTACGAGCAGTACTTC. Translating it yields CAWSPGVGTGFYEQYF.